The clone carrying this T cell receptor (beta chain) was seen a few times. Individual cDNA molecules (in the library) carried attached unique molecular identifiers. From the RACE reads, TCRdb called clonotypes with MiXCR, one entry per CDR3 protein. There are a few hundred thousand distinct CDR3 sequences in the sample; about 6.3% occur only once, and 4.5% to 6% lies in the top ten. Time point: patch test 2, 6 weeks after DPC sensitization. Treatment meaning: therapeutic diphenylcyclopropenone sensitization with weekly scalp DPC. The sample originates from a study of human T cells and chemical hapten exposure. Study at large: The study lasted 20 to 25 weeks, and patients were dosed weekly with diphenylcyclopropenone on the scalp throughout. Patch tests delivered 0.01% DPC to the upper back and were evaluated at 6 days. Per-sample TCR yield variation was attributed mainly to small pooled library volume differences.

The CDR3 is 16 residues long. Looked up from germline, CDR1 is LGHNA and CDR2 is YSLEER. Trimming cost V 1 base and J 6 bases, with 17 bases left between them. This receptor was taken from a woman aged 18-29 years with alopecia areata. Some clones in this sample may be carry-over from other donors' samples. The chain has TRBV4-3 and TRBJ2-3, with a weak D call TRBD2 (6 bases). The sequenced sample was whole blood, obtained in connection with sensitization to the hapten diphenylcyclopropenone (DPC). This CDR3 is CASSQVTGSQGDTQYF. The DNA of the CDR3 is TGCGCCAGCAGCCAAGTCACCGGGAGCCAAGGGGATACGCAGTATTTT.